This T cell receptor (beta chain) was captured in a study of blood T cell repertoires in COVID-19. Study context: Donors in the United States, Italy and Spain gave samples during acute or convalescent COVID-19. T cells, B-cell-depleted T cells, or PBMCs supplied cDNA or gDNA.

Seattle enrolled patients during active infection and tracked them longitudinally. Repertoires were generated with immunoSEQ multiplex PCR, while TCRdb's copy carries only in-frame clones and drops some. Altogether roughly 200,000 clones are present, 94% being singletons, with the ten largest covering 0.7% to 0.8%. The CDR3 runs to 13 residues. The germline V gene has CDR1 MNHEY and CDR2 SVGAGI. V lost 7 bases and J lost 10; bases outside the gene matches: 7. The sequenced material came from peripheral blood. This chain links TRBV6-5 with TRBJ1-6; 7 bases are a match to TRBD1. This receptor was obtained from a man aged 25-45 years with COVID-19, enrolled during active disease. CDR3 sequence: CASMTRQGSPLHF. CDR3 coding DNA: TGTGCCAGCATGACAAGACAGGGATCACCCCTCCACTTT.